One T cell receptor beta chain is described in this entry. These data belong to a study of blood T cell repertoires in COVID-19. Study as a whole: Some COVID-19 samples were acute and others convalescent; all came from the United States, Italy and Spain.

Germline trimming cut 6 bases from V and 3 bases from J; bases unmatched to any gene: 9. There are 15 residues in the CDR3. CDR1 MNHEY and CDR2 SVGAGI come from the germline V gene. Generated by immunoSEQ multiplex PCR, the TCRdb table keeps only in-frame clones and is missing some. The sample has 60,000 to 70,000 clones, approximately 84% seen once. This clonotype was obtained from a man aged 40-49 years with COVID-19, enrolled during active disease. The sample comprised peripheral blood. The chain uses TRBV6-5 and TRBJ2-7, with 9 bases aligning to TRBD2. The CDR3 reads CASRYSSGGIYEQYF. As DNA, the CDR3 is TGTGCCAGCAGGTATAGTAGCGGGGGAATCTACGAGCAGTACTTC.